This is a list of T cell receptor beta chains from one sample in a study of blood T cell repertoires in COVID-19. The data were produced by immunoSEQ multiplex PCR, yet TCRdb's version contains in-frame clones alone and is incomplete. The sample has fewer than 450,000 clones; about 89% are singletons. The specimen was peripheral blood. All receptors come from a woman aged 50 to 65 with COVID-19, enrolled during active disease. CDR3s include the opening cysteine and the closing phenylalanine or tryptophan. D genes are given only for firm matches.

>TRBD2|TRBV7-9|TRBJ2-1|14
CASSILAGPDEQFF
TGTGCCAGCAGCATTTTAGCGGGACCGGATGAGCAGTTCTTC
>.|TRBV7-9|TRBJ2-1|14
CASSLGIGVDEQFF
TGTGCCAGCAGCTTAGGAATAGGGGTGGATGAGCAGTTCTTC
>TRBD2|TRBV7-3|TRBJ2-5|19
CASSLGTSGSLLGQETQYF
TGTGCCAGCAGCTTAGGAACTAGCGGGAGTTTGTTAGGGCAAGAGACCCAGTACTTC
>TRBD1|TRBV5-1|TRBJ2-7|13
CASSYGQGDEQYF
TGCGCCAGCAGCTACGGACAGGGGGACGAGCAGTACTTC
>TRBD1|TRBV30|TRBJ2-7|14
CAWKNRGPPYEQYF
TGTGCCTGGAAGAACAGGGGGCCTCCCTACGAGCAGTACTTC
>.|TRBV7-6|TRBJ2-3|17
CASSLGLSGSTTDTQYF
TGTGCCAGCAGCTTAGGTCTGAGCGGGTCTACCACAGATACGCAGTATTTT
>.|TRBV18|TRBJ2-7|14
CASSPDRNSYEQYF
TGTGCCAGCTCACCTGACAGGAACTCCTACGAGCAGTACTTC
>.|TRBV4-1|TRBJ2-7|17
CASSQDRGQSLSYEQYF
TGCGCCAGCAGCCAAGATCGCGGACAGTCCCTATCCTACGAGCAGTACTTC
>TRBD1|TRBV5-1|TRBJ1-1|15
CASSPGQGAWTEAFF
TGCGCCAGCAGCCCGGGACAGGGGGCGTGGACTGAAGCTTTCTTT
>.|TRBV7-9|TRBJ2-3|15
CASSPQGVGTDTQYF
TGTGCCAGCAGCCCCCAAGGGGTAGGCACAGATACGCAGTATTTT
>.|TRBV11-2|TRBJ1-2|15
CASSPHGGQNYGYTF
TGTGCCAGCAGCCCTCACGGGGGGCAAAACTATGGCTACACCTTC